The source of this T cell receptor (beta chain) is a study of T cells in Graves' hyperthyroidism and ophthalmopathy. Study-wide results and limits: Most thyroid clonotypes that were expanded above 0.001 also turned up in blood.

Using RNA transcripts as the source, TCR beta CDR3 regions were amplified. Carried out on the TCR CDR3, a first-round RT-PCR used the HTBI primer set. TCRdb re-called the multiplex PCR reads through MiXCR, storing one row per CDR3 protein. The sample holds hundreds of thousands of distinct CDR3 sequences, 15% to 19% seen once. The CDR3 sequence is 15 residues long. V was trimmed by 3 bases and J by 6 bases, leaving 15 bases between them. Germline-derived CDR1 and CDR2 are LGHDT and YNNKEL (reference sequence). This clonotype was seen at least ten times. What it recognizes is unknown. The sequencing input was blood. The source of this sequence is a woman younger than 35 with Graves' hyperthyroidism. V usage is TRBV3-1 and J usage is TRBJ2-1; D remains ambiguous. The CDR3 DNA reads TGTGCCAGCAGCCACGGAGACCTCCGCGGCAATGAGCAGTTCTTC. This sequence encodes CASSHGDLRGNEQFF.